The 13 T cell receptor beta chains listed next were all sequenced from one sample in a study of regulatory T cells in long-lasting Graves disease. Arm-PCR with iRepertoire HTBI primers amplified the CDR3 regions for these TCR beta libraries. TCRdb ran MiXCR on the multiplex PCR reads and lists one entry per CDR3 protein. The sample comprises about 470,000 distinct CDR3 sequences, around 21% of which are singletons, and 7% to 10% rests with the top ten. Time point of the sample: persistent/refractory GD, antithyroid drugs over 5 years with positive TRAb. From RNA extracted from PBMCs, the TCR library was made. The sample in question was peripheral blood mononuclear cells (PBMCs), obtained when the disease was refractory, from a patient treated with antithyroid drugs. The receptor set was obtained from a female donor with Graves disease.

This clonotype was recorded a few times. V and J are TRBV2 and TRBJ1-4, with D possibly TRBD1 on 5 matching bases. CDR1 is SNHLY, CDR2 FYNNEI, per germline. Trimming removed 6 bases from V and 6 bases from J, with 8 bases in between. The CDR3 length is 12 residues. The CDR3, as DNA: TGTGCCAGCAGCGGGACGGATGAAAAACTGTTTTTT. It codes for CASSGTDEKLFF.

The chain joins TRBV28 to TRBJ2-3, with 15 bases aligning to TRBD2. This CDR3 comprises 17 residues. Trimming took 5 bases from V and 1 from J; bases not matched to a gene: 4. Germline CDR1 reads MDHEN; CDR2 reads SYDVKM. CDR3: CASSRTSGRAGTDTQYF. As DNA, the CDR3 is TGTGCCAGCAGTCGGACTAGCGGGAGGGCGGGCACAGATACGCAGTATTTT.

A few counts support this clonotype. A read error may account for a junction end that differs from germline. The chain has TRBV12-3 or TRBV12-4 and TRBJ2-7, with unresolved D. This CDR3 is built from 14 residues. CDR3 nucleotide sequence: TGTGCCAGCAGTTTAGAGATCACCCGCTACGGGCAGTACTTC. Translation gives CASSLEITRYGQYF.

The sample holds many counts of this clonotype. V is TRBV12-3 or TRBV12-4 and J is TRBJ1-6; a weak D match, TRBD1 (6 bases). Trimming pared 3 bases from V and 7 bases from J, leaving 10 bases between. CDR3 length: 14 amino acids. The CDR3: CASSLAGANSPLHF. The CDR3 region has the DNA TGTGCCAGCAGTTTGGCGGGGGCCAATTCACCCCTCCACTTT.

The CDR3 coding sequence is TGTGCCAGCAGCTTGCAGGACACCGGGGAGCTGTTTTTT. It codes for CASSLQDTGELFF. The gene calls are TRBV5-4 and TRBJ2-2; D not certain. V gave up 1 base and J gave up 3 bases, with 4 bases separating them. The germline CDR1 and CDR2 sequences are SGHNT and YYREEE (reference sequence). The CDR3 has 13 amino acids.

This clonotype was observed many times. Here the CDR3 reads CATSRDLAGGNEQYF. Here the CDR3 DNA reads TGTGCCACCAGCAGAGATTTAGCGGGAGGGAACGAGCAGTACTTC. This chain connects TRBV15 to TRBJ2-7; TRBD2 aligns across 11 bases. The CDR3 totals 15 residues. Germline-derived CDR1 and CDR2 are LNHNV and YYDKDF (reference sequence). Trimming at V came to 0 bases and at J to 5 bases, leaving 3 bases not matched to a gene.

The table lists this clonotype with a few counts. The CDR3 DNA follows: TGTGCCAGCAGCACCGACAGGGGGATTGGCTACACCTTC. Amino acid sequence: CASSTDRGIGYTF. This chain links TRBV28 with TRBJ1-2; 9 bases are shared with TRBD1. In germline, CDR1 is MDHEN, CDR2 SYDVKM. Trimming took 6 bases from V and 7 from J; bases not matched to a gene: 6. This CDR3 is built from 13 residues.

To note about this clonotype: This may be a read error: a much more frequent sequence differs by one nucleotide. This rearrangement joins TRBV12-3 or TRBV12-4 to TRBJ1-4; D is possibly TRBD1 (5 bases). This CDR3 has 15 residues. The CDR3 loop is CASSLAGRTNGKLFF. The CDR3 DNA follows: TGTGCCAGCAGTTTAGCGGGGCGGACTAATGGAAAACTGTTTTTT.

The CDR3 region has the DNA TGTGCCAGCACCCCGGACTCGTACAATGAGCAGTTCTTC. This sequence encodes CASTPDSYNEQFF. The chain recombines TRBV28 with TRBJ2-1; TRBD2 might be the D (5 bases). Germline V gives CDR1 MDHEN, CDR2 SYDVKM. V lost 7 bases to trimming and J lost 4 bases, with 11 bases between them. The CDR3 is made up of 13 amino acids.

The J gene is TRBJ2-2, the V gene TRBV20-1; 14 bases are shared with TRBD2. CDR1 and CDR2 from the germline V gene are DFQATT and SNEGSKA (reference sequence). Unmatched junction bases numbered 12, after V lost 6 bases and J lost 6 bases. This CDR3 has 17 amino acids. The CDR3 coding sequence is TGCAGTGCGGAAGCCCCGGGGACTAGCGGGAGCTCCGGGGAGCTGTTTTTT. Translating it yields CSAEAPGTSGSSGELFF.

This clonotype has at least ten counts. The chain is built from TRBV12-3 or TRBV12-4 and TRBJ1-2; D gene ambiguous. This CDR3 is 10 amino acids long. Trimming cost V 7 bases and J 4 bases, with 4 bases left between them. The CDR3 DNA is TGTGCCAGCACCGGCTATGGCTACACCTTC. Its protein is CASTGYGYTF.

The chain recombines TRBV20-1 with TRBJ2-7, with D possibly being TRBD2 (6 bases). Germline CDR1 reads DFQATT; CDR2 reads SNEGSKA (reference sequence). This CDR3 spans 17 amino acids. V gave up 8 bases and J gave up 0 bases, with 26 bases separating them. For the CDR3, the DNA is TGCAGTTCAATCGGGCTCGTGTTTGGGGGGTACTCCTACGAGCAGTACTTC. Amino acid sequence: CSSIGLVFGGYSYEQYF.

This clonotype was seen only a few times. The rearrangement uses TRBV2 and TRBJ2-1; D is possibly TRBD1 (5 bases). V was shortened by 8 bases and J by 8 bases, with 7 bases between the two germline ends. This CDR3 is built from 10 residues. Germline V gene sequence: CDR1 SNHLY, CDR2 FYNNEI. CDR3 protein: CASGQDEQFF. As DNA, the CDR3 is TGTGCCAGCGGACAAGATGAGCAGTTCTTC.